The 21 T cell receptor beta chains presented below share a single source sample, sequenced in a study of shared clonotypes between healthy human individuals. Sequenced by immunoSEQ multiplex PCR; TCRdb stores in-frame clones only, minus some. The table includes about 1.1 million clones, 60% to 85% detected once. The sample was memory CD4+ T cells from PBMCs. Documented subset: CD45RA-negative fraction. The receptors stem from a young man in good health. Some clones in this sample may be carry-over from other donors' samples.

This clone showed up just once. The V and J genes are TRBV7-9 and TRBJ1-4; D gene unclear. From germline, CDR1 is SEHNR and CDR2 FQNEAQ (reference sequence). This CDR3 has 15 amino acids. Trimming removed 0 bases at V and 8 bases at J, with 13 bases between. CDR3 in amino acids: CASSLAERAGEKLFF. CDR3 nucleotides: TGTGCCAGCAGCTTAGCGGAAAGGGCCGGGGAAAAACTGTTTTTT.

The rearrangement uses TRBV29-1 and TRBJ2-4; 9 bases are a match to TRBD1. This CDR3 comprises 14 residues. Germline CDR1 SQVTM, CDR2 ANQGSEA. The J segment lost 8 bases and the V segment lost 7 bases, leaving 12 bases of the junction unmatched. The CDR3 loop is CSAQTGTGTYIQYF. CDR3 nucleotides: TGCAGCGCTCAAACCGGGACAGGGACGTACATTCAGTACTTC.

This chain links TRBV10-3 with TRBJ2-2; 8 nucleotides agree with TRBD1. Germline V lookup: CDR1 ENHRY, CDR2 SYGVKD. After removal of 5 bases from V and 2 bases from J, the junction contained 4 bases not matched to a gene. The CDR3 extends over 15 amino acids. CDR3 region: CAISSTGANTGELFF. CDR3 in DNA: TGTGCCATCAGTTCGACAGGGGCCAACACCGGGGAGCTGTTTTTT.

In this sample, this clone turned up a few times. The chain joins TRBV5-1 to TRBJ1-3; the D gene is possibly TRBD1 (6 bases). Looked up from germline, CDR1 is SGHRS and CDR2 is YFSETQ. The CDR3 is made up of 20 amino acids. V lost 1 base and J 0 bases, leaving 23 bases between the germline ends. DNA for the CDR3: TGCGCCAGCAGCTTGAGGCGGGAGGGACAAAAACTCAGCTCTGGAAACACCATATATTTT. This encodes CASSLRREGQKLSSGNTIYF.

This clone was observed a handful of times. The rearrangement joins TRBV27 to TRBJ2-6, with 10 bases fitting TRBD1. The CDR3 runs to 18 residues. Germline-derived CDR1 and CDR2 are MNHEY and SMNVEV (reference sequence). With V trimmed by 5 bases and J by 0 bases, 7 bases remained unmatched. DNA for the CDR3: TGTGCCAGCAGTCGGAGGGACAGGGGAAGCTCTGGGGCCAACGTCCTGACTTTC. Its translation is CASSRRDRGSSGANVLTF.

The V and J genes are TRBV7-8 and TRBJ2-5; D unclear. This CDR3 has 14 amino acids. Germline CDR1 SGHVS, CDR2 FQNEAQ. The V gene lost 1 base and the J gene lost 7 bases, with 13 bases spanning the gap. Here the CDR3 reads CASSLVRVSGTQYF. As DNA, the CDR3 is TGTGCCAGCAGCTTAGTACGGGTCTCTGGGACCCAGTACTTC.

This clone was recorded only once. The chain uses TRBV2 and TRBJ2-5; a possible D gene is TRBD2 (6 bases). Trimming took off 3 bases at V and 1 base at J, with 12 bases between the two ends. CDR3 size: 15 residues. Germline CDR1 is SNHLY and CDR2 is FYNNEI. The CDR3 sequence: CASSEDSSGQETQYF. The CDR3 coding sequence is TGTGCCAGCAGTGAGGATAGTAGCGGCCAAGAGACCCAGTACTTC.

CDR3 DNA: TGTGCCAGCAGCTTAGTGCACCTTAATAATTCACCCCTCCACTTT. This encodes CASSLVHLNNSPLHF. This chain joins TRBV7-8 and TRBJ1-6; D gene ambiguous. The V end was cut by 1 base, the J end by 5 bases, with 9 bases between. Germline-derived CDR1 and CDR2 are SGHVS and FQNEAQ. There are 15 residues in the CDR3.

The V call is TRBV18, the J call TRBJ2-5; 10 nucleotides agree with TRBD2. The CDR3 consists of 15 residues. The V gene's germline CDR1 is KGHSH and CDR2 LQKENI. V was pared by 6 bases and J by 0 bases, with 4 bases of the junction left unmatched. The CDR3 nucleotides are TGTGCCAGCTCCTTTAGCGGGAGGCACCAAGAGACCCAGTACTTC. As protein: CASSFSGRHQETQYF.

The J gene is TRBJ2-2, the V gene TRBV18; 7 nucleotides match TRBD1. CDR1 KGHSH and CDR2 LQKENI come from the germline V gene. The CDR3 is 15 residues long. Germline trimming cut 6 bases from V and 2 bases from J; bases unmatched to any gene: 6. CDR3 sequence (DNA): TGTGCCAGCTCTATCGGGACAGCAAACACCGGGGAGCTGTTTTTT. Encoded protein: CASSIGTANTGELFF.

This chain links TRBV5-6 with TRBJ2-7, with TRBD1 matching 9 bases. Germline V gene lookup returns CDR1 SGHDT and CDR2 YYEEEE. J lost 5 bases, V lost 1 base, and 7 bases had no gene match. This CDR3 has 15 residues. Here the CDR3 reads CASSLYGTGYDEQYF. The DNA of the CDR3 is TGTGCCAGCAGCTTGTATGGGACAGGGTACGACGAGCAGTACTTC.

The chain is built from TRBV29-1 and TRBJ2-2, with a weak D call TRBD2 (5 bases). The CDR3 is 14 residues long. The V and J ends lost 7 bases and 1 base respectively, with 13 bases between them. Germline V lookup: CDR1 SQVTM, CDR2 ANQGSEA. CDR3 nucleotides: TGCAGCGCGAGAGAACTAGAGAACACCGGGGAGCTGTTTTTT. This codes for CSARELENTGELFF.

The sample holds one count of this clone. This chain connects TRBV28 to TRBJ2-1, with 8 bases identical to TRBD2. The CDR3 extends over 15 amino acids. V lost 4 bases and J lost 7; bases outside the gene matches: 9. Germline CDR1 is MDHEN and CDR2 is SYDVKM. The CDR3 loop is CASSSPGLGGNEQFF. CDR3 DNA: TGTGCCAGCAGTTCACCGGGACTAGGGGGGAATGAGCAGTTCTTC. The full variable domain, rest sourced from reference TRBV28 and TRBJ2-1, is DVKVTQSSRYLVKRTGEKVFLECVQDMDHENMFWYRQDPGLGLRLIYFSYDVKMKEKGDIPEGYSVSREKKERFSLILESASTNQTSMYLCASSSPGLGGNEQFFGPGTRLTVL.

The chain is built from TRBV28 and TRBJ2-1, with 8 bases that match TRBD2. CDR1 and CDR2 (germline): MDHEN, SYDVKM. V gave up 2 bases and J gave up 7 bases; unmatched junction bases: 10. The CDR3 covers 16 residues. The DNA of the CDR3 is TGTGCCAGCAGTTTACCGGGGACTAGTAGGAGAAATGAGCAGTTCTTC. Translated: CASSLPGTSRRNEQFF.

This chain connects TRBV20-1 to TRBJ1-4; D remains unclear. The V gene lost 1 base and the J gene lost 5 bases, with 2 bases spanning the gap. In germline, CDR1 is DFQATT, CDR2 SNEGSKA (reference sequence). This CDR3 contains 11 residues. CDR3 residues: CSARVNEKLFF. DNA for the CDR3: TGCAGTGCTAGAGTCAATGAAAAACTGTTTTTT.

CDR3 nucleotide sequence: TGTGCCAGCACCCCCCCCCGGGGGCATGGCTACACCTTC. It yields the protein CASTPPRGHGYTF. V is TRBV28 and J is TRBJ1-2; a possible D gene is TRBD1 (6 bases). The CDR3 is 13 residues long. Germline V gene lookup returns CDR1 MDHEN and CDR2 SYDVKM. The germline V and J ends were trimmed by 7 bases and 6 bases, with 15 bases remaining between them.

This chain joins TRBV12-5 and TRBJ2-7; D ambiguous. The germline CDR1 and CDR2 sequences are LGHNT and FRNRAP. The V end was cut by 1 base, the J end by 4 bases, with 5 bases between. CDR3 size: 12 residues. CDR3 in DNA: TGTGCTAGTGGTTTGGGACCGTACGAGCAGTACTTC. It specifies CASGLGPYEQYF. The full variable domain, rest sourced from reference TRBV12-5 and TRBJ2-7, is DARVTQTPRHKVTEMGQEVTMRCQPILGHNTVFWYRQTMMQGLELLAYFRNRAPLDDSGMPKDRFSAEMPDATLATLKIQPSEPRDSAVYFCASGLGPYEQYFGPGTRLTVT.

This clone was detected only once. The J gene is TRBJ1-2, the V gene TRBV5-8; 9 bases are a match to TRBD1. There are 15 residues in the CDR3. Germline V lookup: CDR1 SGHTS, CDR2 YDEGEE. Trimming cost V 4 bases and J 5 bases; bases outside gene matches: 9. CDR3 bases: TGTGCCAGCAGCCCAGGACAGGGGCGGCTATATGGCTACACCTTC. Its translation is CASSPGQGRLYGYTF.

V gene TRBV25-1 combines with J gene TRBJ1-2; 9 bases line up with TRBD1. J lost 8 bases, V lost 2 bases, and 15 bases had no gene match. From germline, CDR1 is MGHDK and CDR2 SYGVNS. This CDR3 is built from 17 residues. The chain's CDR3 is CASSEQGSWDRAGGYTF. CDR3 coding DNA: TGTGCCAGCAGTGAACAGGGTAGTTGGGACAGGGCGGGCGGCTACACCTTC.

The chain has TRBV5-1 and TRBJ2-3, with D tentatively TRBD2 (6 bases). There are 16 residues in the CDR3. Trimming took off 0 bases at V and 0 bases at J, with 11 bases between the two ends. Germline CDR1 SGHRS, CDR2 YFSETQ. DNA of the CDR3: TGCGCCAGCAGCTTGGGGCGGGGTACTAGCACAGATACGCAGTATTTT. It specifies CASSLGRGTSTDTQYF.

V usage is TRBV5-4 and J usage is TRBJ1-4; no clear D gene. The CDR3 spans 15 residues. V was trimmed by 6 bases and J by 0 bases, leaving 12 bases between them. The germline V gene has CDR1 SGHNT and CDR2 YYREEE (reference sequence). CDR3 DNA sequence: TGTGCCAGCACCCAATTCGGGGCAACTAATGAAAAACTGTTTTTT. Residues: CASTQFGATNEKLFF.